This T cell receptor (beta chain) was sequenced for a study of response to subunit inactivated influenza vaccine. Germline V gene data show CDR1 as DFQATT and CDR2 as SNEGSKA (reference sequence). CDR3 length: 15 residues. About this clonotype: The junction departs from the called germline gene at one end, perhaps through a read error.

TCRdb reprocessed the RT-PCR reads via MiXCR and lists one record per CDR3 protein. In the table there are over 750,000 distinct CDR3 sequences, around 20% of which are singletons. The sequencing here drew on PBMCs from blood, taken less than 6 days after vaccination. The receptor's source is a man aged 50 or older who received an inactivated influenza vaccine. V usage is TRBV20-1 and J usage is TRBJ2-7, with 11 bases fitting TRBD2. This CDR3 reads CSARDIAGGYYEQYF. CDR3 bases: TGCAGTGCAAGAGATATAGCGGGAGGGTACTACGAGCAGTACTTC.